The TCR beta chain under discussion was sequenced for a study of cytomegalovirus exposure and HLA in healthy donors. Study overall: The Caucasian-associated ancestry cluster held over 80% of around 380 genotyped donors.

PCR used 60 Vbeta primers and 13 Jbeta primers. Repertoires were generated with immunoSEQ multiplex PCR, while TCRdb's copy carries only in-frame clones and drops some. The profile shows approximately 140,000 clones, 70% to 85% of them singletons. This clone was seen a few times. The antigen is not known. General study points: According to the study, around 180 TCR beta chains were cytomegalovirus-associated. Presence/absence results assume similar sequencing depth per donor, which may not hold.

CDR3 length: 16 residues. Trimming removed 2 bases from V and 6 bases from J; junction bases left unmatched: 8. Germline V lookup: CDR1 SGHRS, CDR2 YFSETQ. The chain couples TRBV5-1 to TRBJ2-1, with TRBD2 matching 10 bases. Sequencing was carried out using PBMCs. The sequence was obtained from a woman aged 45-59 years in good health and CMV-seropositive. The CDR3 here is CASSFLPTSGPNEQFF. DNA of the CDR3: TGCGCCAGCAGCTTTCTCCCGACTAGCGGGCCCAATGAGCAGTTCTTC.